Below are 17 T cell receptor beta chains sequenced from a single sample in a study of tumor and adjacent non-tumor tissue in lung cancer. This sample's RNA came from whole unsorted tissue. A modified ARM-PCR protocol with three rounds of nested PCR amplified TCRbeta. TCRdb re-analysed the multiplex PCR reads in MiXCR, keeping a single row per CDR3 protein. The table lists 65,000 to 75,000 distinct CDR3 sequences, around four fifths of them singletons, with roughly 30% in the top ten. Material: lung tumor tissue. The receptors stem from a man aged 55 to 70 with non-small cell lung cancer.

This clonotype was seen at least ten times. J is TRBJ2-1 and V is TRBV7-8; 13 bases align to TRBD2. CDR3 size: 16 residues. Trimming cost V 5 bases and J 5 bases; bases outside gene matches: 6. Per germline, CDR1 SGHVS and CDR2 FQNEAQ. The CDR3 loop is CASSKILAGGNNEQFF. In nucleotides, the CDR3 is TGTGCCAGCAGCAAAATACTAGCGGGAGGGAACAATGAGCAGTTCTTC.

This clonotype was seen once. The junction departs from germline at one end; a sequencing error may be responsible. The chain links TRBV5-6 to TRBJ2-3; D is undetermined. Per germline, CDR1 SGHDT and CDR2 YYEEEE. There are 13 residues in the CDR3. CDR3 sequence: CASGFQTTDTQYF. DNA of the CDR3: TGTGCCAGCGGCTTCCAGACCACAGATACGCAGTATTTT.

This clonotype was detected many times. The V gene is TRBV6-6, the J gene TRBJ1-3, with TRBD1 identical over 11 bases. The CDR3 consists of 15 residues. With 2 bases clipped from V and 5 bases from J, the junction kept 2 bases outside the gene matches. Per the germline V gene, CDR1 is MNHNY and CDR2 is SVGAGI (reference sequence). CDR3 region: CASSYRDRGRNTIYF. DNA for the CDR3: TGTGCCAGCAGTTACCGGGACAGGGGGAGAAACACCATATATTTT.

About this clonotype itself: A clone one base away is much larger, so this may be a read error. This chain uses TRBV7-9 with TRBJ1-4; D is perhaps TRBD1 (5 bases). The CDR3 length is 13 residues. V was clipped by 3 bases and J by 11 bases, with 13 bases between them. Per the germline V gene, CDR1 is SEHNR and CDR2 is FQNEAQ (reference sequence). The CDR3 DNA follows: TGTGCCAGCAGCTTTCAGGGTAGCGACAAACTGTTTTTT. It is translated as CASSFQGSDKLFF.

The V call is TRBV20-1, the J call TRBJ2-1; 9 bases agree with TRBD2. CDR3 length: 16 amino acids. The V segment lost 0 bases and the J segment 10 bases; nucleotides outside the gene matches: 13. Germline values: CDR1 DFQATT, CDR2 SNEGSKA (reference sequence). The CDR3 protein is CSARDQAGLAIKEQFF. The CDR3 bases are TGCAGTGCTAGAGATCAGGCGGGACTAGCCATCAAAGAGCAGTTCTTC.

Comments on this clonotype: The germline gene is not matched at one end of the junction; a read error may be the cause. The CDR3 is CSVKTGGTCSYKQYF. The CDR3 region has the DNA TGCAGCGTAAAAACCGGAGGAACTTGCTCCTACAAGCAGTACTTC. The gene calls are TRBV29-1 and TRBJ2-7; D perhaps matches TRBD2 (5 bases). The CDR3 covers 15 residues. Germline V gene data show CDR1 as SQVTM and CDR2 as ANQGSEA.

Of note for this clonotype: The junction departs from germline at one end; a sequencing error may be responsible. In DNA, the CDR3 is TGTGCCATCAGTGAGTGGTGGGGATCTAACTATGACTACACCTTC. Translating gives CAISEWWGSNYDYTF. The chain uses TRBV6-1 and TRBJ1-2; D is uncertain. Looked up from germline, CDR1 is MNHNS and CDR2 is SASEGT. The CDR3 contains 15 residues.

Comment on this clonotype: Sequence at one end of the junction differs from germline and may be a read error. The chain couples TRBV12-3 or TRBV12-4 to TRBJ2-1, with a weak D call TRBD2 (7 bases). This CDR3 has 12 amino acids. The CDR3 loop reads CTSSQGLKGQFF. As DNA, the CDR3 is TGTACCAGCAGTCAGGGACTAAAGGGACAATTCTTC.

The chain couples TRBV5-6 to TRBJ2-5; TRBD1 is a possible D gene (6 bases). The CDR3 has 13 residues. The germline gives CDR1 SGHDT, CDR2 YYEEEE. With 4 bases removed from V and 13 bases from J, the gap between germline ends came to 20 bases. The CDR3 nucleotides read TGTGCCAGCAGCCAGGACAGCCAAGAGACCTGGTACTTC. It codes for CASSQDSQETWYF.

This clonotype is categorized as medium-sized (0.01 to 0.1%). The chain is built from TRBV20-1 and TRBJ2-3; no clear D gene. Trimming removed 6 bases from V and 2 bases from J, with 15 bases in between. The germline gives CDR1 DFQATT, CDR2 SNEGSKA (reference sequence). The CDR3 consists of 14 residues. CDR3 DNA: TGCAGTGCCCTTTTCTGGGCACACACAGATACGCAGTATTTT. Translated, it gives CSALFWAHTDTQYF.

The chain has TRBV20-1 and TRBJ2-3; possibly TRBD2 for D (6 bases). Germline loops: CDR1 DFQATT, CDR2 SNEGSKA (reference sequence). The V end lost 7 bases, the J end lost 2 bases, and 19 bases lay between the germline ends. CDR3 size: 15 residues. The CDR3 DNA is TGCAGTGGTGTATGGGGGGACTTTCACACAGATACGCAGTATTTT. Protein product: CSGVWGDFHTDTQYF.

Concerning this clonotype itself: One junction end disagrees with the germline gene, perhaps due to a read error. The V call is TRBV29-1, the J call TRBJ1-1; D is uncertain. Per germline, CDR1 SQVTM and CDR2 ANQGSEA. This CDR3 contains 14 residues. The CDR3 region is CSGVEVARGTEAFF. In nucleotides, the CDR3 is TGTAGCGGTGTGGAAGTGGCGCGGGGCACTGAAGCTTTCTTT. The full variable domain, rest sourced from reference TRBV29-1 and TRBJ1-1, is SAVISQKPSRDICQRGTSLTIQCQVDSQVTMMFWYRQQPGQSLTLIATANQGSEATYESGFVIDKFPISRPNLTFSTLTVSNMSPEDSSIYLCSGVEVARGTEAFFGQGTRLTVV.

The sample holds many counts of this clonotype. The chain links TRBV12-3 or TRBV12-4 to TRBJ2-4, with 11 bases that match TRBD2. J was trimmed by 2 bases and V by 6 bases; bases with no gene match: 3. The CDR3 contains 15 residues. The CDR3 region is CASSRLAGTKNIQYF. The CDR3 DNA reads TGTGCCAGCAGCCGACTAGCGGGAACCAAAAACATTCAGTACTTC.

The V and J genes are TRBV5-6 and TRBJ1-1; no definite D call. The CDR3 covers 11 residues. Trimming shortened V by 10 bases and J by 2 bases, and 9 bases separated the two germline ends. Germline V gene data show CDR1 as SGHDT and CDR2 as YYEEEE. CDR3 region: CAGNENTEAFF. The CDR3 region has the DNA TGTGCCGGCAACGAAAACACTGAAGCTTTCTTT.

Comments on this clonotype: The junction departs from germline at one end; a sequencing error may be responsible. The V gene is TRBV20-1, the J gene TRBJ1-5; a weak D match, TRBD1 (5 bases). Per germline, CDR1 DFQATT and CDR2 SNEGSKA (reference sequence). The CDR3 totals 13 residues. The CDR3 region is CSAQAGTELPQHF. CDR3 in DNA: TGTAGTGCTCAGGCGGGGACGGAACTGCCGCAGCATTTT.

The CDR3 DNA sequence: TGTGCCATCAGCAGCGACAGGGTAGGACCCCGTCATTTT. This gives the protein CAISSDRVGPRHF. The chain uses TRBV10-3 and TRBJ1-5, with 7 bases aligning to TRBD1. This CDR3 has 13 amino acids. Germline CDR1 reads ENHRY; CDR2 reads SYGVKD. V lost 6 bases and J lost 16; bases outside the gene matches: 15.

This clonotype occurred many times. The genes are TRBV14 and TRBJ2-1; D may correspond to TRBD1 or TRBD2 (5 bases each). The CDR3 is made up of 16 amino acids. CDR1 and CDR2 (germline): SGHDN, FVKESK. V was cut by 4 bases and J by 0 bases, with 13 bases left in between. The CDR3 region has the DNA TGTGCCAGCAGCCCCCGGACTGGGACCTCCTACAATGAGCAGTTCTTC. This translates into CASSPRTGTSYNEQFF.